This section outlines one TCR beta chain sequence together with its context. The sample is drawn from a study of blood T cell repertoires in COVID-19. Whole-study context: Material from acute and convalescent COVID-19 was sourced from the United States, Italy and Spain.

Authors' processing steps: Nucleated cell counts were estimated from reference gene primer amplification. Assay: immunoSEQ multiplex PCR; the TCRdb copy retains only in-frame clones and omits some. Clone size and V and J calls were adopted from that table, with D and trimming inferred from the DNA. The profile shows hundreds of thousands of clones, around 90% of them singletons. The germline V gene encodes CDR1 LNHDA and CDR2 SQIVND (reference sequence). This CDR3 has 15 residues. Trimming took 3 bases from V and 5 from J; bases not matched to a gene: 9. Sequencing was done on a sample of peripheral blood. This receptor was obtained from a man aged 18 to 30 with active or convalescent COVID-19. V is TRBV19 and J is TRBJ2-7; 8 bases agree with TRBD1. CDR3 in DNA: TGTGCCAGTAGTATTTCGGGGACAGGAGCGGACGAGCAGTACTTC. It translates to CASSISGTGADEQYF.